These 15 T cell receptor beta chains were all obtained from the same sample, sequenced in a study of molecular identifiers for immune sequencing clone quantification. TCRdb reprocessed the PCR reads with MiXCR, giving one entry per CDR3 protein. This sample has some 320,000 distinct CDR3 sequences, with about 22% found just once. The material sequenced was naive CD8+ T cells from blood, with Jurkat cell RNA spiked in. Indicated subset: FACS-sorted CD8+CD4-CCR7+CD45RA+ naive T cells. These receptors all come from a human donor in good health. Some libraries in this study had Jurkat cell RNA spiked in.

There are many counts of this clonotype. The chain links TRBV20-1 to TRBJ2-7, with 8 bases lining up with TRBD2. Germline CDR1 and CDR2: DFQATT and SNEGSKA (reference sequence). The trim removed 6 bases at V and 0 bases at J, leaving 10 bases unmatched. This CDR3 is 15 amino acids long. The CDR3 region is CSARTPREASYEQYF. CDR3 sequence (DNA): TGCAGTGCCCGCACCCCGCGGGAGGCCTCCTACGAGCAGTACTTC.

This clonotype was found many times. The chain employs TRBV20-1 and TRBJ2-7; D possibly uses TRBD1 or TRBD2 (6 bases each). This CDR3 region has 15 residues. CDR1 DFQATT and CDR2 SNEGSKA come from the germline V gene (reference sequence). Deletions cut 1 base from V and 4 bases from J, with 17 bases between. The CDR3 region is CSARVIRGPLYEQYF. The CDR3 DNA reads TGCAGTGCTAGAGTGATTCGGGGGCCCCTGTACGAGCAGTACTTC.

This clonotype has ten or more counts. The chain couples TRBV27 to TRBJ2-7, with 9 bases lining up with TRBD2. The germline CDR1 and CDR2 sequences are MNHEY and SMNVEV (reference sequence). J gave up 4 bases and V 2 bases, and 9 bases lay outside the gene matches. The CDR3 runs 16 residues. CDR3 sequence: CASSLAPGLALYEQYF. CDR3 sequence (DNA): TGTGCCAGCAGTTTAGCCCCGGGACTAGCCCTTTACGAGCAGTACTTC.

The V and J genes are TRBV12-3 or TRBV12-4 and TRBJ1-4; unclear D gene. There are 19 residues in the CDR3. Trimming removed 3 bases from V and 2 bases from J, with 22 bases in between. The CDR3 protein is CASSFQVVESLLTNEKLFF. The DNA for the CDR3 is TGTGCCAGCAGTTTTCAGGTCGTAGAGAGCCTGCTCACTAATGAAAAACTGTTTTTT.

Turning to this clonotype: The CDR3 carries no conserved terminal phenylalanine or tryptophan, so it likely arises from a read error. The chain joins TRBV4-1 to TRBJ2-7; TRBD2 might be the D (5 bases). Trimming removed 0 bases at V and 2 bases at J, with 11 bases between. The CDR3 is 15 residues long. In germline, CDR1 is MGHRA, CDR2 YSYEKL. CDR3 region: CASSQERADPYEQYL. CDR3 DNA sequence: TGCGCCAGCAGCCAAGAGAGGGCAGACCCCTACGAGCAGTACCTC.

In this sample, this clonotype turned up many times. The rearrangement links TRBV12-3 or TRBV12-4 to TRBJ1-1, with D perhaps matching TRBD1 (6 bases). The CDR3 contains 14 residues. V lost 6 bases and J 6 bases, leaving 17 bases between the germline ends. DNA of the CDR3: TGTGCCAGCAGCCCCACAATTGGGGGCTCTGAAGCTTTCTTT. It codes for CASSPTIGGSEAFF.

With respect to this clonotype: A much larger clone lies a single base off, so this may be a read error. The rearrangement joins TRBV5-4 to TRBJ2-2; the D is unclear. The V gene lost 0 bases and the J gene lost 0 bases, with 9 bases spanning the gap. CDR1 SGHNT and CDR2 YYREEE come from the germline V gene (reference sequence). CDR3 length equals 16 residues. The DNA for the CDR3 is TGTGCCAGCAGCTTGGCCCTCGCTGCGAACACCGGGGAGCTGTTTTTT. Translated: CASSLALAANTGELFF.

Turning to this clonotype: One base away lies a much larger clone, so this may be a sequencing read error. The chain joins TRBV28 to TRBJ1-5; D is possibly TRBD1 (6 bases). CDR1 is MDHEN and CDR2 is SYDVKM in the germline V gene. There are 15 residues in the CDR3. The germline V and J ends were trimmed by 3 bases and 0 bases, with 9 bases remaining between them. Here the CDR3 DNA reads TGTGCCAGCAGTTTGGACAGATATAGCAATCAGCCCCAGCATTTT. This encodes CASSLDRYSNQPQHF.

Many counts were recorded for this clonotype. The chain carries TRBV5-6 and TRBJ1-5; the match to TRBD1 covers 8 bases. Germline V gene data show CDR1 as SGHDT and CDR2 as YYEEEE. This CDR3 comprises 16 residues. The V segment lost 2 bases and the J segment 3 bases; nucleotides outside the gene matches: 7. The CDR3: CASSFYRGASNQPQHF. The CDR3 coding sequence is TGTGCCAGCAGCTTCTACAGGGGGGCCTCCAATCAGCCCCAGCATTTT.

The V call is TRBV25-1, the J call TRBJ2-7; 9 bases agree with TRBD1. The CDR3 is 14 residues long. The J segment lost 5 bases and the V segment lost 2 bases, leaving 4 bases of the junction unmatched. Germline values: CDR1 MGHDK, CDR2 SYGVNS. For the CDR3, the DNA is TGTGCCAGCAGTGAAGGGACAGGGTCCCACGAGCAGTACTTC. Translating gives CASSEGTGSHEQYF.

Of note for this clonotype: This may be a read error, as it is one base from a much larger clone. This chain's CDR3 is CASSLGGDPSSYNSPLRF. CDR3 sequence (DNA): TGTGCCAGCAGCTTAGGCGGGGACCCGAGCTCCTATAATTCACCCCTCCGCTTT. The rearrangement joins TRBV7-8 to TRBJ1-6; possibly TRBD1 for D (5 bases). Germline loops: CDR1 SGHVS, CDR2 FQNEAQ. The CDR3 runs to 18 residues.

CDR3 DNA: TGCAGCGTTGATTTTGTGGGACTAGCGGGAGTTAAAGATACGCAGTATTTT. It is translated as CSVDFVGLAGVKDTQYF. The chain employs TRBV29-1 and TRBJ2-3; TRBD2 matches at 14 bases. The V and J ends lost 3 bases and 5 bases, in that order; junction bases with no gene match: 10. This CDR3 is built from 17 residues. Germline CDR1 and CDR2: SQVTM and ANQGSEA.

This clonotype was picked up many times. The DNA of the CDR3 is TGTGCCAGCAGCCCGGGACTAGCGGAGCCTAGCACAGATACGCAGTATTTT. The encoded protein is CASSPGLAEPSTDTQYF. V is TRBV5-6 and J is TRBJ2-3; 11 bases are shared with TRBD2. The junction had 7 bases not matched to a gene; V was cut back by 4 bases and J by 0 bases. This CDR3 region has 17 residues. Germline CDR1 is SGHDT and CDR2 is YYEEEE.

Details on this clonotype: A read error may produce the germline difference seen at one junction end. V and J are TRBV4-1 and TRBJ2-3; D unresolved. The CDR3 runs to 14 residues. The germline V gene has CDR1 MGHRA and CDR2 YSYEKL. CDR3 in DNA: TGCGCCAGCAGCCAAGATATCCGGCCAGAGACGCAGTATTTT. Translation: CASSQDIRPETQYF.

This clonotype was seen at least ten times. CDR3: CSAETSGSIPYNEQFF. The CDR3 DNA reads TGCAGTGCTGAGACTAGCGGGAGTATCCCCTACAATGAGCAGTTCTTC. The chain joins TRBV20-1 to TRBJ2-1; 12 nucleotides agree with TRBD2. The CDR3 covers 16 residues. Germline V gene sequence: CDR1 DFQATT, CDR2 SNEGSKA (reference sequence). V was pared by 5 bases and J by 2 bases, with 7 bases of the junction left unmatched.